This is a list of T cell receptor beta chains from one sample in a study of shared clonotypes between healthy human individuals. Assay used: immunoSEQ multiplex PCR; TCRdb lists only in-frame clones, some missing. The sample carries some 2.3 million clones, approximately 93% recorded once. Specimen: naive CD4+ T cells from PBMCs. The source is a young man in good health. Some clones in this sample may be carry-over from other donors' samples. Each CDR3 is given with its conserved first and last residue. The order of the fields is clone size, V gene, J gene, D gene, CDR3 protein, CDR3 DNA. D genes are given only for firm matches. Rows give clone size only sometimes, using once, few, many, or a class for an expanded clone.

.	TRBV19	TRBJ1-2	.	CASMRNGGYTF	TGTGCCAGTATGAGGAATGGAGGCTACACCTTC
.	TRBV6-1	TRBJ2-3	TRBD2	CASSEAGLAGGRNTQYF	TGTGCCAGCAGTGAAGCCGGACTAGCGGGAGGCCGGAATACGCAGTATTTT
.	TRBV11-3	TRBJ2-7	TRBD2	CASSVGTSATYEQYF	TGTGCCAGCAGCGTCGGGACTAGCGCTACCTACGAGCAGTACTTC
.	TRBV19	TRBJ2-2	.	CASSARVNRPNTGELFF	TGTGCCAGTAGTGCTCGTGTTAATAGGCCCAACACCGGGGAGCTGTTTTTT
.	TRBV10-1	TRBJ2-1	.	CASSPRGAGGDEQFF	TGCGCCAGCAGCCCCAGAGGGGCCGGTGGCGATGAGCAGTTCTTC
once	TRBV15	TRBJ2-4	.	CATSRDSTVGKNIQYF	TGTGCCACCAGCAGAGATAGTACAGTTGGCAAAAACATTCAGTACTTC
.	TRBV29-1	TRBJ2-7	.	CSVDPGLDEQYF	TGCAGCGTTGATCCGGGTCTCGACGAGCAGTACTTC
.	TRBV7-2	TRBJ2-7	TRBD2	CASSYQAGGTYEQYF	TGTGCCAGCAGCTACCAAGCGGGAGGGACCTACGAGCAGTACTTC
.	TRBV7-3	TRBJ2-7	TRBD2	CASSPWTSGDYEQYF	TGTGCCAGCAGCCCCTGGACTAGCGGGGACTACGAGCAGTACTTC
.	TRBV7-9	TRBJ1-1	.	CASSLGTAGNTEAFF	TGTGCCAGCAGCTTAGGTACAGCCGGGAATACTGAAGCTTTCTTT
.	TRBV19	TRBJ1-2	.	CASSLWIGGYTF	TGTGCCAGCTCTCTCTGGATCGGCGGCTACACCTTC
.	TRBV14	TRBJ1-3	.	CASSQTGDYSGNTIYF	TGTGCCAGCAGCCAGACAGGAGACTACTCTGGAAACACCATATATTTT
.	TRBV7-6	TRBJ2-1	.	CASSFSWSSSYNEQFF	TGTGCCAGCAGCTTTAGCTGGAGCTCCTCCTACAATGAGCAGTTCTTC
.	TRBV5-4	TRBJ2-3	TRBD2	CASSLGGAGGPVDTQYF	TGTGCCAGCAGCTTGGGGGGAGCGGGAGGGCCAGTGGATACGCAGTATTTT
.	TRBV4-2	TRBJ2-3	TRBD1	CASTSIGTGGTDTQYF	TGTGCCAGCACCTCGATCGGGACAGGGGGAACAGATACGCAGTATTTT
.	TRBV7-2	TRBJ2-2	.	CASSLSSNTGELFF	TGTGCCAGCAGCTTATCGTCGAACACCGGGGAGCTGTTTTTT
.	TRBV6-1	TRBJ2-5	TRBD1	CASSVSGTGGETQYF	TGTGCCAGCAGTGTATCCGGGACAGGGGGAGAGACCCAGTACTTC
.	TRBV28	TRBJ2-1	.	CASSLPIGGPANEQFF	TGTGCCAGCAGTTTACCGATCGGCGGGCCCGCCAATGAGCAGTTCTTC
.	TRBV29-1	TRBJ1-1	.	CSVEWYTEAFF	TGCAGCGTTGAGTGGTACACTGAAGCTTTCTTT
.	TRBV28	TRBJ2-1	TRBD1	CASSPGTVSYNEQFF	TGTGCCAGCAGTCCCGGGACAGTCTCCTACAATGAGCAGTTCTTC
.	TRBV10-3	TRBJ2-3	.	CAISESRDTQYF	TGTGCCATCAGTGAGTCGAGAGATACGCAGTATTTT
.	TRBV14	TRBJ2-7	.	CASPPPGQGAILLPQYF	TGTGCCAGCCCACCGCCGGGGCAGGGTGCAATCCTCCTGCCGCAGTACTTC
once	TRBV6-6	TRBJ1-1	.	CASSYSTLVTQAFF	TGTGCCAGCAGTTACTCGACTCTGGTAACCCAGGCTTTCTTT
.	TRBV18	TRBJ2-5	.	CASSPPSETQYF	TGTGCCAGCTCACCACCATCCGAGACCCAGTACTTC
once	TRBV2	TRBJ2-3	TRBD2	CASSDEAGEDTQYF	TGTGCCAGCAGTGACGAAGCGGGAGAGGATACGCAGTATTTT
.	TRBV29-1	TRBJ1-1	.	CSVEVQGTMNTEAFF	TGCAGCGTTGAAGTCCAGGGCACAATGAACACTGAAGCTTTCTTT
.	TRBV28	TRBJ2-6	.	CASSFSSGANVLTF	TGTGCCAGCAGTTTCTCGTCTGGGGCCAACGTCCTGACTTTC
.	TRBV5-1	TRBJ1-4	.	CASSLGDGANEKLFF	TGCGCCAGCAGCTTGGGGGACGGCGCTAATGAAAAACTGTTTTTT
.	TRBV6-6	TRBJ2-7	.	CATKEADRHEQYF	TGTGCCACCAAGGAGGCAGACCGCCACGAGCAGTACTTC
.	TRBV28	TRBJ1-3	.	CASSPPQGTGNTIYF	TGTGCCAGCAGCCCCCCCCAGGGGACTGGAAACACCATATATTTT
.	TRBV12-1	TRBJ1-5	.	CASSFVSRRRPQPQHF	TGTGCCAGCAGCTTTGTGAGCAGACGGCGACCCCAACCCCAGCATTTT
.	TRBV28	TRBJ2-5	.	CASRLAGNQETQYF	TGTGCCAGCAGGCTGGCGGGCAACCAAGAGACCCAGTACTTC
.	TRBV6-6	TRBJ2-2	.	CASSSRRNTGELFF	TGTGCCAGCAGTTCGCGCAGGAACACCGGGGAGCTGTTTTTT
.	TRBV5-4	TRBJ2-1	TRBD2	CASSLRSGRSSDEQFF	TGTGCCAGCAGCTTGCGTAGCGGGAGATCATCGGATGAGCAGTTCTTC
.	TRBV5-1	TRBJ2-1	TRBD2	CASSLTLAGVTEEQFF	TGCGCCAGCAGCTTGACTCTAGCGGGAGTTACTGAAGAGCAGTTCTTC
.	TRBV7-9	TRBJ1-2	TRBD1	CASSFAGTAYTF	TGTGCCAGCAGCTTCGCCGGGACAGCCTACACCTTC
once	TRBV2	TRBJ2-3	TRBD2	CASTGLADSTDTQYF	TGTGCCAGCACGGGACTAGCGGACAGCACAGATACGCAGTATTTT
once	TRBV2	TRBJ2-1	.	CASSPAASYNEQFF	TGTGCCAGCAGTCCAGCGGCCTCCTACAATGAGCAGTTCTTC
.	TRBV12-5	TRBJ2-3	TRBD2	CASGLVRGSQADTQYF	TGTGCTAGTGGTTTGGTTCGCGGGAGCCAGGCCGATACGCAGTATTTT
few	TRBV5-1	TRBJ1-1	.	CASSIASEAFF	TGCGCCAGCAGCATAGCAAGTGAAGCTTTCTTT
.	TRBV19	TRBJ2-1	TRBD2	CASRLAGAEQFF	TGTGCCAGTAGGCTAGCGGGAGCTGAGCAGTTCTTC
.	TRBV9	TRBJ1-5	TRBD1	CASSSLGGIGQPQHF	TGTGCCAGCAGCTCATTAGGGGGCATTGGTCAGCCCCAGCATTTT
.	TRBV5-5	TRBJ2-7	.	CASSSAGTQSYEQYF	TGTGCCAGCAGCTCGGCCGGGACACAATCCTACGAGCAGTACTTC
.	TRBV2	TRBJ2-2	.	CASSNKARSGELFF	TGTGCCAGCAGTAACAAAGCCAGATCCGGGGAGCTGTTTTTT
.	TRBV2	TRBJ2-3	.	CAGSTDTQYF	TGTGCCGGGAGCACAGATACGCAGTATTTT
.	TRBV20-1	TRBJ2-7	.	CSVDRHYEQYF	TGCAGTGTAGACAGACACTACGAGCAGTACTTC
.	TRBV7-2	TRBJ1-5	TRBD1	CASSLEVQGHQPQHF	TGTGCCAGCAGCTTAGAGGTACAGGGGCATCAGCCCCAGCATTTT
.	TRBV15	TRBJ1-5	.	CATSSRDNQPQHF	TGTGCCACCAGCAGTAGGGATAATCAGCCCCAGCATTTT
.	TRBV5-4	TRBJ2-5	.	CASSEGTVVETQYF	TGTGCCAGCAGCGAGGGGACGGTGGTCGAGACCCAGTACTTC
.	TRBV9	TRBJ2-7	.	CASSVRPGYGQYF	TGTGCCAGCAGCGTGAGACCCGGCTATGGGCAGTACTTC